This paragraph covers one TCR beta chain sequence. These data belong to a study of CD8 T cells in Susac syndrome. With random hexamers, 0.5 to 1 ug RNA was reverse transcribed. TCRdb recomputed calls from the immunoSEQ multiplex PCR reads with MiXCR, one row per CDR3 protein. The repertoire holds 150,000 to 200,000 distinct CDR3 sequences, roughly 94% seen once, with about 0.095% in the top ten. What was sequenced was CD4+ T cells from PBMCs. The receptor was derived from a human donor with multiple sclerosis.

Here the CDR3 DNA reads TGTGCCAGCTGTTTTGGGGGGATGATAAATGAGCAGTTCTTC. It yields the protein CASCFGGMINEQFF. The V call is TRBV2, the J call TRBJ2-1, with D possibly being TRBD2 (6 bases). The CDR3 is 14 residues long. Trimming removed 8 bases at V and 7 bases at J, with 18 bases between. From germline, CDR1 is SNHLY and CDR2 FYNNEI.